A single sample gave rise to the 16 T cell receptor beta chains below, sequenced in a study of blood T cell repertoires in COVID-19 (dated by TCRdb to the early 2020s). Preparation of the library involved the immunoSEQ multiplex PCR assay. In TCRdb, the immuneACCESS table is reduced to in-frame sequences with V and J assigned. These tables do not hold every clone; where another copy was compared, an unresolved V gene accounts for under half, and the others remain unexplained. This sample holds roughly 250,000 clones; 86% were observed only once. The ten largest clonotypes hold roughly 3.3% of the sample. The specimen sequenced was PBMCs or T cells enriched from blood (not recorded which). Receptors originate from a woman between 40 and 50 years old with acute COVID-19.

The CDR3 region has the DNA TGTGCCAGCAGCTTAGTCCGGGCTAGCGGGAGGGGTAAAGAGCAGTACTTC. Protein sequence: CASSLVRASGRGKEQYF. The rearrangement links TRBV7-2 to TRBJ2-7; TRBD2 matches 12 bases. Germline-derived CDR1 and CDR2 are SGHTA and FQGNSA. The CDR3 length is 17 residues. J was trimmed by 7 bases and V by 1 base; bases with no gene match: 11.

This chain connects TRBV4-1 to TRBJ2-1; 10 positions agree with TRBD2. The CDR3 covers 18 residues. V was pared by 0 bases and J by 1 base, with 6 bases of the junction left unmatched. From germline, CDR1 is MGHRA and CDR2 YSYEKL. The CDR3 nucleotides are TGCGCCAGCAGCCAAGATTTCAGACTAGCGGGTTCCTACAATGAGCAGTTCTTC. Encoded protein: CASSQDFRLAGSYNEQFF.

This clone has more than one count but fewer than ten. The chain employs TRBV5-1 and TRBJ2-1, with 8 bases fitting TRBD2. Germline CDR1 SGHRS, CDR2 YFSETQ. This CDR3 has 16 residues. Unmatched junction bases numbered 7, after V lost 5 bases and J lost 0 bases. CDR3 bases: TGCGCCAGCAGTACTACCGGGACTAGCTCCTACAATGAGCAGTTCTTC. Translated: CASSTTGTSSYNEQFF.

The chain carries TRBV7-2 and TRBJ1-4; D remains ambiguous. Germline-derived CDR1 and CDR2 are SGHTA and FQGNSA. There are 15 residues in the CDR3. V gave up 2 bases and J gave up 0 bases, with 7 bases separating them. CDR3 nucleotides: TGTGCCAGCAGCTTAACGGTTGCAACTAATGAAAAACTGTTTTTT. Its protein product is CASSLTVATNEKLFF.

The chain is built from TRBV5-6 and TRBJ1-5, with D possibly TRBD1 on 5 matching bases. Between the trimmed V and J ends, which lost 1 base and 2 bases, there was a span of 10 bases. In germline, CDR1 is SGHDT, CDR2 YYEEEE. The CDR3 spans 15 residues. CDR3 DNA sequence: TGTGCCAGCAGCTTGTGGCCCAGGGGCAATCAGCCCCAGCATTTT. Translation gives CASSLWPRGNQPQHF.

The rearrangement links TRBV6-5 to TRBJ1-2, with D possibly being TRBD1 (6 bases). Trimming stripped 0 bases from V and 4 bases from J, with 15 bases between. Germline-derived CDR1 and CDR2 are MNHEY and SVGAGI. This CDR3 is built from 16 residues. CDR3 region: CASSYSRVGGSYGYTF. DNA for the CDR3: TGTGCCAGCAGTTACTCAAGGGTAGGGGGTTCCTATGGCTACACCTTC.

CDR3 residues: CASRQTGGGSSTDTQYF. The CDR3, as DNA: TGTGCCAGCAGACAAACCGGCGGGGGGTCGAGCACAGATACGCAGTATTTT. The gene calls are TRBV7-9 and TRBJ2-3; 8 bases agree with TRBD2. CDR1 and CDR2 (germline): SEHNR, FQNEAQ (reference sequence). Trimming took 6 bases from V and 0 from J; bases not matched to a gene: 11. The CDR3 sequence is 17 residues long.

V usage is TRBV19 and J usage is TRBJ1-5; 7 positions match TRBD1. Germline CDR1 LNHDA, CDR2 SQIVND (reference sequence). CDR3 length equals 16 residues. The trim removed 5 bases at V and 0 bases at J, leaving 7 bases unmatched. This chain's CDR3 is CASSATGAYSNQPQHF. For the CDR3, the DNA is TGTGCCAGTAGTGCTACAGGGGCCTATAGCAATCAGCCCCAGCATTTT.

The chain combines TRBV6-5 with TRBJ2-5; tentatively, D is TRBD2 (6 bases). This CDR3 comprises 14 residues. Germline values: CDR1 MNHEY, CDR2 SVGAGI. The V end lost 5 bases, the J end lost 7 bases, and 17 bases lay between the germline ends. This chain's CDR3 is CASSISTRSGTQYF. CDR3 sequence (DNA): TGTGCCAGCAGTATATCGACTAGGTCTGGGACCCAGTACTTC.

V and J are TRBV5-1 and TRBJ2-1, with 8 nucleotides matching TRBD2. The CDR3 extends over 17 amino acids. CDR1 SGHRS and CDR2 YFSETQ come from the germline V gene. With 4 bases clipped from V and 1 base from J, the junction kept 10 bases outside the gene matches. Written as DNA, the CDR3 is TGCGCCAGCAGCGGACCCCGGGGGGGATATTCCTACAATGAGCAGTTCTTC. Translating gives CASSGPRGGYSYNEQFF. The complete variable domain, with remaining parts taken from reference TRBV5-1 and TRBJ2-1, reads KAGVTQTPRYLIKTRGQQVTLSCSPISGHRSVSWYQQTPGQGLQFLFEYFSETQRNKGNFPGRFSGRQFSNSRSEMNVSTLELGDSALYLCASSGPRGGYSYNEQFFGPGTRLTVL.

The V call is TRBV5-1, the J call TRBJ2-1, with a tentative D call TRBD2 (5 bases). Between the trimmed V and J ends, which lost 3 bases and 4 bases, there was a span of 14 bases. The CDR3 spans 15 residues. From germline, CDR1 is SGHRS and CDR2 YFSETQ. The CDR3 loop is CASSSETSGYNEQFF. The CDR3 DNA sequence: TGCGCCAGCAGCTCGGAAACTAGTGGGTACAATGAGCAGTTCTTC.

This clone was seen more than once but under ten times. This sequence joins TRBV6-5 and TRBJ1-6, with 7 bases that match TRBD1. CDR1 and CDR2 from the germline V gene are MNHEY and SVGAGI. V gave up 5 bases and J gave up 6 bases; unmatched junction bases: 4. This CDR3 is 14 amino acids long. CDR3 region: CASSIQGVNSPLHF. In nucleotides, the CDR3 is TGTGCCAGCAGTATCCAGGGGGTTAATTCACCCCTCCACTTT.

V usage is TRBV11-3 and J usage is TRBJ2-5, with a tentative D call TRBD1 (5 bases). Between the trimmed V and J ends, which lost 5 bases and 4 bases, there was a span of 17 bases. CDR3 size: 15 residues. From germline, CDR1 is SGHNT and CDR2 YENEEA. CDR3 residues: CASSRKRQSIETQYF. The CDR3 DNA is TGTGCCAGCAGCCGGAAAAGACAGTCTATAGAGACCCAGTACTTC.

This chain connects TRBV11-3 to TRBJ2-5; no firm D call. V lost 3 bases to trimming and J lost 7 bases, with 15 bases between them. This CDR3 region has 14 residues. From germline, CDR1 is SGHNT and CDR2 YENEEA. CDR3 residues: CASSFVRTPGTQYF. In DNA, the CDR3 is TGTGCCAGCAGCTTCGTCCGAACTCCTGGGACCCAGTACTTC.

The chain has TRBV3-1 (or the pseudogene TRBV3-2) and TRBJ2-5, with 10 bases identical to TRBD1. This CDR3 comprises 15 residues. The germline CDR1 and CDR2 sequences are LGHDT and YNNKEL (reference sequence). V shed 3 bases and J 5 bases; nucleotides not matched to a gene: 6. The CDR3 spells CASSQATGGRETQYF. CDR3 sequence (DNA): TGTGCCAGCAGCCAGGCGACAGGGGGCCGGGAGACCCAGTACTTC.

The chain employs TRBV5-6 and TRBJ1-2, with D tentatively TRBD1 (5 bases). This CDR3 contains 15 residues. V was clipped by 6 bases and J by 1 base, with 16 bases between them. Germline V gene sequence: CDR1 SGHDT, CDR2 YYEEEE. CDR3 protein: CASTTDFQGNYGYTF. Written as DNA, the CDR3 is TGTGCCAGCACCACGGATTTCCAGGGTAACTATGGCTACACCTTC.